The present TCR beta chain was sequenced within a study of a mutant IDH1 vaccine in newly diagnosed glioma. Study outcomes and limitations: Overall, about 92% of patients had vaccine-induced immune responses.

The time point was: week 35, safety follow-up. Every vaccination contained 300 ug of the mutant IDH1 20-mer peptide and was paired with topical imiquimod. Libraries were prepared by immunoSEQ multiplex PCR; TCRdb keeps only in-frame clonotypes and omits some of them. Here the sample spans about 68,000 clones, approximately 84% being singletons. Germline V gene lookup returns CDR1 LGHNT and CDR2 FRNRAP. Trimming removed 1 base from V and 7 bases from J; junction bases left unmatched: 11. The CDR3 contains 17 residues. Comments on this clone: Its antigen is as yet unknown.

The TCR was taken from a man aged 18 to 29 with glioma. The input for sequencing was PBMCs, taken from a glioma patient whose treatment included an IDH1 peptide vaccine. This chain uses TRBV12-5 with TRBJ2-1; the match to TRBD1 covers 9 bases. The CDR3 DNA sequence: TGTGCTAGTGGTTTGGCACAGGGGGCGGGATATGGGAATGAGCAGTTCTTC. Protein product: CASGLAQGAGYGNEQFF.